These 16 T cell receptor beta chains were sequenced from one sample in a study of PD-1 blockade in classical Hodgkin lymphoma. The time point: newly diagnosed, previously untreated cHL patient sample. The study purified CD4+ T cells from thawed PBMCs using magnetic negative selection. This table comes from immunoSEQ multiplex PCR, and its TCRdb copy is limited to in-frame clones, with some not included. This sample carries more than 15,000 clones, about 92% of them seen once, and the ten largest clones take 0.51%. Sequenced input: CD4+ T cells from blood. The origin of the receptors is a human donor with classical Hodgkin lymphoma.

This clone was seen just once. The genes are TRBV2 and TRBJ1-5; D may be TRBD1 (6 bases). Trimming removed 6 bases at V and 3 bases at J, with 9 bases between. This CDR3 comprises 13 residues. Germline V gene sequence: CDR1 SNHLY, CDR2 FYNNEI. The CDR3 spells CASRGDINQPQHF. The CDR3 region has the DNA TGTGCCAGCAGAGGGGACATCAATCAGCCCCAGCATTTT.

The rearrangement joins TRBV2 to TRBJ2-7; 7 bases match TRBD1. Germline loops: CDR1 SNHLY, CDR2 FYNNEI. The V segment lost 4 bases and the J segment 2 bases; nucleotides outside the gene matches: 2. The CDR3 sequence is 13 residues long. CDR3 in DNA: TGTGCCAGCAGTGTCGGGACAGCCTACGAGCAGTACTTC. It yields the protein CASSVGTAYEQYF.

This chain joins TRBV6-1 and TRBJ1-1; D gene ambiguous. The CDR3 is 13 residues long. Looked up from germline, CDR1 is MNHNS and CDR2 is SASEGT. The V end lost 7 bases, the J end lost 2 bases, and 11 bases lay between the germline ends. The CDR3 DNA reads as TGTGCCAGCACTAGGACGTACAACACTGAAGCTTTCTTT. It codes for CASTRTYNTEAFF.

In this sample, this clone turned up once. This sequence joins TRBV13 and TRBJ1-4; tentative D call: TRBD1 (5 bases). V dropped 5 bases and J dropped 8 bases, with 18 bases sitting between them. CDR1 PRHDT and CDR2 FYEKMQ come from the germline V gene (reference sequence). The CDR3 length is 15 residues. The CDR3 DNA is TGTGCCAGCAGCAGACGGGCAGGGCCGAAGGAAAAACTGTTTTTT. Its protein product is CASSRRAGPKEKLFF.

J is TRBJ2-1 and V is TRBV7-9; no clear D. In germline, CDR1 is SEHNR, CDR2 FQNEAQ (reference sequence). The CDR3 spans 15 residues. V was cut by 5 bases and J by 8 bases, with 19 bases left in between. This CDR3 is CASSPAKRAYDEQFF. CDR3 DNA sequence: TGTGCCAGCAGCCCAGCGAAAAGGGCTTACGATGAGCAGTTCTTC.

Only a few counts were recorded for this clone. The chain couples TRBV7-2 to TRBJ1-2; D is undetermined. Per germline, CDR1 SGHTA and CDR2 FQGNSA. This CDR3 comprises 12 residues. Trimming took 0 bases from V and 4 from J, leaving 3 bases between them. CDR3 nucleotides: TGTGCCAGCAGCTTAGCTGGCTATGGCTACACCTTC. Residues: CASSLAGYGYTF.

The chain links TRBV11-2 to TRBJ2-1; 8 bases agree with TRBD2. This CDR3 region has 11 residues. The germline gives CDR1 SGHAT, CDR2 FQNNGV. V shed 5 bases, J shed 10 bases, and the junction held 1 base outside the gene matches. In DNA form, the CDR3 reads TGTGCCAGCAGCACGGGAGGGGAGCAGTTCTTC. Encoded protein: CASSTGGEQFF.

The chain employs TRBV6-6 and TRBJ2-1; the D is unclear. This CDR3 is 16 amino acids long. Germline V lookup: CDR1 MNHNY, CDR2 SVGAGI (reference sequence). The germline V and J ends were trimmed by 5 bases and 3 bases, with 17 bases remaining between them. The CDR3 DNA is TGTGCCAGCAGTCGCTACACGTCAACCGACTACAATGAGCAGTTCTTC. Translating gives CASSRYTSTDYNEQFF.

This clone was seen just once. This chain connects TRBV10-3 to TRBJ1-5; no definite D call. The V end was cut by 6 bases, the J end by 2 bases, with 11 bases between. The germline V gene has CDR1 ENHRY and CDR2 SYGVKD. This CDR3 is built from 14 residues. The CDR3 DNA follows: TGTGCCATCAGCCAGCTGGGCCGCAATCAGCCCCAGCATTTT. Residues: CAISQLGRNQPQHF.

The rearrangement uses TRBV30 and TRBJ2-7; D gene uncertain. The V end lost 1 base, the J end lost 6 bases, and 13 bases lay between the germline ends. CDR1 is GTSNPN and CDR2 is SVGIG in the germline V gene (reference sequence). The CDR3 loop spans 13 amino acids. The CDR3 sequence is CAWSDYLGTEQYF. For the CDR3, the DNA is TGTGCCTGGAGTGACTACTTAGGAACCGAGCAGTACTTC.

The CDR3 loop reads CASSPSDFEVSVTGELFF. Here the CDR3 DNA reads TGTGCCAGCAGTCCCTCGGACTTTGAAGTATCGGTCACCGGGGAGCTGTTTTTT. This rearrangement joins TRBV27 to TRBJ2-2; D might be TRBD2 (5 bases). Germline V gives CDR1 MNHEY, CDR2 SMNVEV (reference sequence). The length of the CDR3 is 18 residues. With 5 bases removed from V and 4 bases from J, the gap between germline ends came to 23 bases.

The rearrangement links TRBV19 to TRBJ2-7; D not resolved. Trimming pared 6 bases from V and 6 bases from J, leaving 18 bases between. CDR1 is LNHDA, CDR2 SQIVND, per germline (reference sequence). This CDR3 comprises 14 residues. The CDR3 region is CASSGDSVGGEQYF. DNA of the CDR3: TGTGCCAGTAGCGGAGACTCGGTCGGCGGCGAGCAGTACTTC.

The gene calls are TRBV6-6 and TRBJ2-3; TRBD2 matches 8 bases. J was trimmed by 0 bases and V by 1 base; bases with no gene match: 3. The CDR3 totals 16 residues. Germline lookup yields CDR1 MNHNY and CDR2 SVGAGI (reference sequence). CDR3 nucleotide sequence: TGTGCCAGCAGTTACTTACAGCGGGAGAGCACAGATACGCAGTATTTT. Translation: CASSYLQRESTDTQYF.

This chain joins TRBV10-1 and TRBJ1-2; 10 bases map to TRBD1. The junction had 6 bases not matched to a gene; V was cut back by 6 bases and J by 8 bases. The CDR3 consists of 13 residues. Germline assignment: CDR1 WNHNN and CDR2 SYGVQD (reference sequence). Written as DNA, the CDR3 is TGCGCCAGCAGCCCCGACAGGGGGCGAGGCTACACCTTC. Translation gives CASSPDRGRGYTF.

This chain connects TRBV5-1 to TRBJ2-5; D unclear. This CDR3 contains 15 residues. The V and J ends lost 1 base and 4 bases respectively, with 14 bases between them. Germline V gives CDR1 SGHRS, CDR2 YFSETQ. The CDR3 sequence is CASSLYPDLAETQYF. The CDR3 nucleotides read TGCGCCAGCAGCTTGTACCCTGACTTGGCAGAGACCCAGTACTTC.

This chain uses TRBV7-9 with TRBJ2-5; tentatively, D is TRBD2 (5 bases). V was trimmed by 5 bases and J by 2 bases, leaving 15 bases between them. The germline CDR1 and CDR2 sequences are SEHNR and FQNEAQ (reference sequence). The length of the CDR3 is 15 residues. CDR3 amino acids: CASSTNPGMQETQYF. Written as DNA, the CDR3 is TGTGCCAGCAGCACGAACCCCGGGATGCAAGAGACCCAGTACTTC.